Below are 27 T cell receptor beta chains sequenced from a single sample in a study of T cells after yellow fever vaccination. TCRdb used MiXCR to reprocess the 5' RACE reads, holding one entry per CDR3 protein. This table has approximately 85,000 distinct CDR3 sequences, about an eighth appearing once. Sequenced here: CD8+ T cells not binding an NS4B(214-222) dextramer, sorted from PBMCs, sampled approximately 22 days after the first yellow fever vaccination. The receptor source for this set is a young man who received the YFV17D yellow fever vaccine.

The CDR3 loop is CASSPGTVFNQPQHF. CDR3 bases: TGTGCCAGCAGTCCGGGGACAGTTTTCAATCAGCCCCAGCATTTT. J is TRBJ1-5 and V is TRBV7-2, with 7 bases identical to TRBD1. The germline CDR1 and CDR2 sequences are SGHTA and FQGNSA. The junction had 8 bases not matched to a gene; V was cut back by 6 bases and J by 3 bases. This CDR3 has 15 residues.

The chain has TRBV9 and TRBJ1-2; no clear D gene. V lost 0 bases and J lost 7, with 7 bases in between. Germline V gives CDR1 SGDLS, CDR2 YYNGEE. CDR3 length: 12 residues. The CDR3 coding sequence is TGTGCCAGCAGCGTAGGGGTATCTGGCTACACCTTC. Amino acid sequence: CASSVGVSGYTF.

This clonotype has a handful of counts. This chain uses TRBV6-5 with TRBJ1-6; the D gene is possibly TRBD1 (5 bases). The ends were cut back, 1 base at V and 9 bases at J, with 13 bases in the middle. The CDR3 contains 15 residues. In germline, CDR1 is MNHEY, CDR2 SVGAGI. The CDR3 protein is CASSYFDPGGSPLHF. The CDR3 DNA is TGTGCCAGCAGTTACTTCGACCCCGGGGGTTCACCCCTCCACTTT.

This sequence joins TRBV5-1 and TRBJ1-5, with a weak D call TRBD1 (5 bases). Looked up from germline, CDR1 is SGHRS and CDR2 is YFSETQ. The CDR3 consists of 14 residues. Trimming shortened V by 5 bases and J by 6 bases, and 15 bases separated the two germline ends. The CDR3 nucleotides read TGCGCCAGCAGTCTGGGGGGGAGCGGTCAGCCCCAGCATTTT. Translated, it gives CASSLGGSGQPQHF.

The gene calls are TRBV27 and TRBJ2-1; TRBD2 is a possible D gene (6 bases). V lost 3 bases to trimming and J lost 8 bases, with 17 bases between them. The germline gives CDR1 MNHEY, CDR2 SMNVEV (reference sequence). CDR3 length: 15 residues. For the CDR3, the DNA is TGTGCCAGCAGTTTTTTGGGGGGTGTTGTCTATGAGCAGTTCTTC. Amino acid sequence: CASSFLGGVVYEQFF.

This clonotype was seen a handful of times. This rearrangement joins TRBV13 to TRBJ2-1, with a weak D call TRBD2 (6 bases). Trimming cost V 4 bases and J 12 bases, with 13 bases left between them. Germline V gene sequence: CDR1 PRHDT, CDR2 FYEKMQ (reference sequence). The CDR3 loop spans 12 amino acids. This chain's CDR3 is CASSSQEGTQFF. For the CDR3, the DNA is TGTGCCAGCAGCTCCCAGGAGGGGACGCAGTTCTTC.

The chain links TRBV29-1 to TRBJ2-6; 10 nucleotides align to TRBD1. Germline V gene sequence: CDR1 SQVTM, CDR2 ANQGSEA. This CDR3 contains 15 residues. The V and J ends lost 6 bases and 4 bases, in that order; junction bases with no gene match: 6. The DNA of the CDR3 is TGCAGCGTCCGGGACAGGGGCGGAGGGGCCAACGTCCTGACTTTC. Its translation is CSVRDRGGGANVLTF.

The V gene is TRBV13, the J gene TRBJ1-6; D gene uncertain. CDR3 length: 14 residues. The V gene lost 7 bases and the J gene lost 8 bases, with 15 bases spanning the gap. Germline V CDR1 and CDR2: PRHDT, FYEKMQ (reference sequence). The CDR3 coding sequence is TGTGCCAGCACGCTTTTTGGCGGTGATTCACCCCTCCACTTT. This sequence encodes CASTLFGGDSPLHF.

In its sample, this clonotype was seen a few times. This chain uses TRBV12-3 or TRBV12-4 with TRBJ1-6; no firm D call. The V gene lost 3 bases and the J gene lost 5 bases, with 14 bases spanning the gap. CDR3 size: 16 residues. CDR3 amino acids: CASSFEGPPDNSPLHF. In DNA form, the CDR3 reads TGTGCCAGCAGTTTCGAAGGGCCCCCTGATAATTCACCCCTCCACTTT.

The chain's CDR3 is CASSWVTLGQPQHF. The CDR3 DNA reads TGTGCCAGCAGTTGGGTGACCTTGGGGCAGCCCCAGCATTTT. The chain links TRBV6-2 or TRBV6-3 to TRBJ1-5; D call uncertain. Trimming left V 4 bases short and J 7 bases short, with 14 bases between. The germline gives CDR1 MNHEY, CDR2 SVGEGT. There are 14 residues in the CDR3.

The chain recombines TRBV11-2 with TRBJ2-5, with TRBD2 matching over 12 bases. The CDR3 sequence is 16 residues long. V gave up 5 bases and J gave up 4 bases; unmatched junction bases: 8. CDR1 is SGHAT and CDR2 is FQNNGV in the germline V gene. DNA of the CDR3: TGTGCCAGCAGCCCTACTAGCGGGGGGAATCGAGAGACCCAGTACTTC. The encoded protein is CASSPTSGGNRETQYF.

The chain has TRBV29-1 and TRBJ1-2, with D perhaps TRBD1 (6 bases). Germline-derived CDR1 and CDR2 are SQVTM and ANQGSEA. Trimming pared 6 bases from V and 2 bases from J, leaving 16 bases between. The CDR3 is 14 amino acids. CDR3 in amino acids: CSVPGRGTNYGYTF. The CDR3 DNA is TGCAGCGTCCCAGGCAGGGGCACCAACTATGGCTACACCTTC. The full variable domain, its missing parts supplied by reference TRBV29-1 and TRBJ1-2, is SAVISQKPSRDICQRGTSLTIQCQVDSQVTMMFWYRQQPGQSLTLIATANQGSEATYESGFVIDKFPISRPNLTFSTLTVSNMSPEDSSIYLCSVPGRGTNYGYTFGSGTRLTVV.

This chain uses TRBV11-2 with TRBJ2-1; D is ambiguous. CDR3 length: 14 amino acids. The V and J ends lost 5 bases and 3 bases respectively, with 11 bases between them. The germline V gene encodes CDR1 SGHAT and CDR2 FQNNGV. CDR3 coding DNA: TGTGCCAGCAGCCTGACCCCCAGCTACAATGAGCAGTTCTTC. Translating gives CASSLTPSYNEQFF.

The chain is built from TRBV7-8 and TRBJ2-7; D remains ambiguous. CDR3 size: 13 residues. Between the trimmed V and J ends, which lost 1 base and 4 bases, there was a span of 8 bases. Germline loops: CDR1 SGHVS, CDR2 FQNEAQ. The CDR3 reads CASSLDRLYEQYV. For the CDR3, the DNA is TGTGCCAGCAGCTTAGACAGATTATACGAGCAGTACGTC.

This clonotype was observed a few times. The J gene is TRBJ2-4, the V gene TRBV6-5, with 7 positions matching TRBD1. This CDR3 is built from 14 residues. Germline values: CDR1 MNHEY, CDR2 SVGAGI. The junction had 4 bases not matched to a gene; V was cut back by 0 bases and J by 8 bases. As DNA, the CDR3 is TGTGCCAGCAGTTACTCAGGGGGCTTGGACATTCAGTACTTC. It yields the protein CASSYSGGLDIQYF.

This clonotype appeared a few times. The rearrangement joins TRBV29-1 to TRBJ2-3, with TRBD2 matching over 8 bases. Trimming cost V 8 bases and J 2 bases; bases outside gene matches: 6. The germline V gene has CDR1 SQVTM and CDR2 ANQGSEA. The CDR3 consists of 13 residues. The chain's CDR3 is CSFLAGFTDTQYF. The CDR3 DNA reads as TGCAGCTTTTTAGCGGGGTTCACAGATACGCAGTATTTT.

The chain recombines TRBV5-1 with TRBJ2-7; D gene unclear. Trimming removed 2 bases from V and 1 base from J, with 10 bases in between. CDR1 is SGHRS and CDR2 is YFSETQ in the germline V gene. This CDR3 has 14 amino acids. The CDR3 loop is CASSLGIGSYEQYF. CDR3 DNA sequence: TGCGCCAGCAGCTTAGGGATCGGGTCCTACGAGCAGTACTTC.

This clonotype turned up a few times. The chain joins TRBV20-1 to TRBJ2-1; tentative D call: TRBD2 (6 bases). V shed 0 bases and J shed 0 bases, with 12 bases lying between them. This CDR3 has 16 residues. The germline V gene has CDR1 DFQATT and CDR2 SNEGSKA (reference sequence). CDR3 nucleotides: TGCAGTGCTAGAGATGGAGGGACGAGCTCCTACAATGAGCAGTTCTTC. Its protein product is CSARDGGTSSYNEQFF.

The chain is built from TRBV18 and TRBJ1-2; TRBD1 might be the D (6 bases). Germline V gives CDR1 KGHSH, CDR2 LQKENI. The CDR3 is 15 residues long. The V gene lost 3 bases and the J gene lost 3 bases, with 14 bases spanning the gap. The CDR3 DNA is TGTGCCAGCTCACCCGATAAACAGGGTGACTATGGCTACACCTTC. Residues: CASSPDKQGDYGYTF.

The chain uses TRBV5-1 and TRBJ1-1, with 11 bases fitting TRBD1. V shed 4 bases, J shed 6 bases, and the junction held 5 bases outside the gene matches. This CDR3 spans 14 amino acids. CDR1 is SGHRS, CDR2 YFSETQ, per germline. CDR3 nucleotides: TGCGCCAGCAGCCCTGGACAGGGGGCCGCTGAAGCTTTCTTT. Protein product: CASSPGQGAAEAFF.

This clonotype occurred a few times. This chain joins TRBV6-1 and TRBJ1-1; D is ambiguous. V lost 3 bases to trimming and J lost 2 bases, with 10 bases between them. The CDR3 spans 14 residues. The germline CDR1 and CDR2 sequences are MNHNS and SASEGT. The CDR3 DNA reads TGTGCCAGCAGTGATCGCGGTCACAACACTGAAGCTTTCTTT. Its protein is CASSDRGHNTEAFF.

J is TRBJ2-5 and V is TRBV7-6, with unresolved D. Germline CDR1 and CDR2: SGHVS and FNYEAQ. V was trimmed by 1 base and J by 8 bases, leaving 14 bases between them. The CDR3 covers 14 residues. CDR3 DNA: TGTGCCAGCAGCTTAGAAGGGAAACGGTATACCCAGTACTTC. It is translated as CASSLEGKRYTQYF.

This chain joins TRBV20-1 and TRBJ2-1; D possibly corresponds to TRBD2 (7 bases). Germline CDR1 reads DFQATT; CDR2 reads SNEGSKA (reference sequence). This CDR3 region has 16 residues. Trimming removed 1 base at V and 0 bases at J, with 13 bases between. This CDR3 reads CSARAAGATSYNEQFF. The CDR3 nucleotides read TGCAGTGCTAGAGCCGCGGGGGCCACCTCCTACAATGAGCAGTTCTTC.

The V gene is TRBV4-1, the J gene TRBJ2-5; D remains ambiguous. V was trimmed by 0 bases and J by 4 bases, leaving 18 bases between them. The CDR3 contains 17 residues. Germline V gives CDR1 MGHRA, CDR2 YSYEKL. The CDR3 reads CASSQEEGLRAGETQYF. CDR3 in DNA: TGCGCCAGCAGCCAAGAAGAAGGATTAAGAGCCGGAGAGACCCAGTACTTC.

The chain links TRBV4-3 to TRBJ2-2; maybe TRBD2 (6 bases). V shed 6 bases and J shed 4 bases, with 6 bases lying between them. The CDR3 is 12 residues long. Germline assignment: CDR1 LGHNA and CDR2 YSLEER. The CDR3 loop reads CASRGGTGELFF. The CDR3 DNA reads TGCGCCAGCAGGGGGGGCACCGGGGAGCTGTTTTTT.

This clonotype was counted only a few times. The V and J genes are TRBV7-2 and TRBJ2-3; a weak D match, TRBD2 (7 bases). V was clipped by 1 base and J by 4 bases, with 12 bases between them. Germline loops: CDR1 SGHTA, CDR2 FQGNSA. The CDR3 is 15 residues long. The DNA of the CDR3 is TGTGCCAGCAGCTTAGTGTGGGGGGGCGCAGATACGCAGTATTTT. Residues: CASSLVWGGADTQYF. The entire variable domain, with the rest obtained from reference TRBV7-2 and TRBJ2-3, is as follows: GAGVSQSPSNKVTEKGKDVELRCDPISGHTALYWYRQSLGQGLEFLIYFQGNSAPDKSGLPSDRFSAERTGGSVSTLTIQRTQQEDSAVYLCASSLVWGGADTQYFGPGTRLTVL.

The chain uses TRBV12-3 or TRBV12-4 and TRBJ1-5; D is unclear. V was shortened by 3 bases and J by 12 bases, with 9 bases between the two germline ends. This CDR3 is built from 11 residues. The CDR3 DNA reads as TGTGCCAGCAGTTTTTCTGTAGACCAGCATTTT. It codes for CASSFSVDQHF.